The 21 T cell receptor beta chains presented below share a single source sample, sequenced in a study of cytomegalovirus exposure and HLA in healthy donors (dated by TCRdb to the late 2010s). Library method: the immunoSEQ multiplex PCR assay. For the multiplex PCR, a mixture combining 60 forward primers for TCR Vbeta segments and 13 reverse primers for TCR Jbeta segments was used. TCRdb provides this immuneACCESS table in a form limited to in-frame rearrangements. Some clones are lacking; in checked studies, under half of them reflect an unresolved V gene, and why the rest are absent is not known. The sample table contains under 150,000 clones; only one count was recorded for roughly 77% of them. Jointly, the top ten make up 5.5% to 7% of the sample. Sequenced: PBMCs. The receptors come from a woman aged 40 to 55 in good health and CMV-seropositive.

V is TRBV19 and J is TRBJ2-1; a possible D gene is TRBD1 (5 bases). The germline V gene has CDR1 LNHDA and CDR2 SQIVND (reference sequence). The V gene lost 3 bases and the J gene lost 2 bases, with 8 bases spanning the gap. CDR3 length: 14 residues. The CDR3: CASSIQGTYNEQFF. The CDR3 DNA follows: TGTGCCAGTAGTATCCAGGGAACCTACAATGAGCAGTTCTTC.

This rearrangement joins TRBV7-9 to TRBJ1-2; 7 nucleotides line up with TRBD1. Germline V gene data show CDR1 as SEHNR and CDR2 as FQNEAQ (reference sequence). J gave up 4 bases and V 10 bases, and 12 bases lay outside the gene matches. This CDR3 is built from 14 residues. CDR3 sequence (DNA): TGTGCCACAGACCCCAGGGGGTCTGGCTATGGCTACACCTTC. It encodes CATDPRGSGYGYTF.

The J gene is TRBJ2-7, the V gene TRBV28; TRBD2 might be the D (5 bases). Germline CDR1 and CDR2: MDHEN and SYDVKM. This CDR3 spans 13 amino acids. V was pared by 2 bases and J by 6 bases, with 11 bases between. The CDR3 region has the DNA TGTGCCAGCAGTTTAAATATACGGGGCGAGCAGTACTTC. Translation: CASSLNIRGEQYF. Complete variable domain (other parts from reference TRBV28 and TRBJ2-7): DVKVTQSSRYLVKRTGEKVFLECVQDMDHENMFWYRQDPGLGLRLIYFSYDVKMKEKGDIPEGYSVSREKKERFSLILESASTNQTSMYLCASSLNIRGEQYFGPGTRLTVT.

V and J are TRBV6-1 and TRBJ1-1; D gene uncertain. The V end lost 2 bases, the J end lost 7 bases, and 14 bases lay between the germline ends. Germline CDR1 MNHNS, CDR2 SASEGT. The length of the CDR3 is 14 residues. The chain's CDR3 is CASSELVEASEAFF. The DNA of the CDR3 is TGTGCCAGCAGTGAATTGGTGGAGGCGAGTGAAGCTTTCTTT.

V usage is TRBV5-6 and J usage is TRBJ1-6; D is ambiguous. Trimming stripped 2 bases from V and 7 bases from J, with 13 bases between. Germline CDR1 SGHDT, CDR2 YYEEEE. The CDR3 length is 15 residues. The CDR3 loop is CASSFAADWNSPLHF. CDR3 in DNA: TGTGCCAGCAGCTTCGCGGCCGATTGGAATTCACCCCTCCACTTT. Full variable domain (missing parts from reference TRBV5-6 and TRBJ1-6): DAGVTQSPTHLIKTRGQQVTLRCSPKSGHDTVSWYQQALGQGPQFIFQYYEEEERQRGNFPDRFSGHQFPNYSSELNVNALLLGDSALYLCASSFAADWNSPLHFGNGTRLTVT.

This chain joins TRBV18 and TRBJ1-2; D unclear. The length of the CDR3 is 15 residues. V was clipped by 0 bases and J by 3 bases, with 11 bases between them. Germline V gene sequence: CDR1 KGHSH, CDR2 LQKENI. The CDR3 coding sequence is TGTGCCAGCTCACCACCGACGGAGGGTCACTATGGCTACACCTTC. It is translated as CASSPPTEGHYGYTF.

This chain joins TRBV2 and TRBJ2-7, with D maybe TRBD1 (5 bases). The CDR3 spans 12 residues. Trimming took 10 bases from V and 0 from J, leaving 10 bases between them. The germline V gene encodes CDR1 SNHLY and CDR2 FYNNEI. The CDR3 DNA is TGTGCCACTGGGGCGGACTCCTACGAGCAGTACTTC. It encodes CATGADSYEQYF.

V gene TRBV15 combines with J gene TRBJ1-2; no reliable D call. The CDR3 is made up of 11 amino acids. CDR1 LNHNV and CDR2 YYDKDF come from the germline V gene (reference sequence). Between the trimmed V and J ends, which lost 4 bases and 6 bases, there was a span of 6 bases. The DNA of the CDR3 is TGTGCCACCAGCACCCCCAATGGCTACACCTTC. Translating it yields CATSTPNGYTF. The full variable domain, rest sourced from reference TRBV15 and TRBJ1-2, is DAMVIQNPRYQVTQFGKPVTLSCSQTLNHNVMYWYQQKSSQAPKLLFHYYDKDFNNEADTPDNFQSRRPNTSFCFLDIRSPGLGDTAMYLCATSTPNGYTFGSGTRLTVV.

The chain links TRBV29-1 to TRBJ2-1, with D unresolved. V lost 4 bases and J lost 6, with 4 bases in between. The CDR3 spans 10 residues. CDR1 is SQVTM, CDR2 ANQGSEA, per germline. The CDR3 DNA is TGCAGCGTTGCGTTCAATGAGCAGTTCTTC. It codes for CSVAFNEQFF.

The chain joins TRBV19 to TRBJ1-1; TRBD1 matches at 9 bases. The CDR3 totals 14 residues. The V gene end was trimmed by 10 bases and the J gene end by 3 bases; junction bases not matched to a gene: 9. Per the germline V gene, CDR1 is LNHDA and CDR2 is SQIVND (reference sequence). The CDR3 here is CATGQGLTDTEAFF. The CDR3 DNA reads as TGTGCCACGGGACAGGGACTCACTGACACTGAAGCTTTCTTT.

The chain couples TRBV7-9 to TRBJ1-4; TRBD1 might be the D (5 bases). The CDR3 has 16 residues. Trimming took off 5 bases at V and 4 bases at J, with 17 bases between the two ends. Germline assignment: CDR1 SEHNR and CDR2 FQNEAQ (reference sequence). The CDR3 is CASSPTVTVRNEKLFF. CDR3 DNA: TGTGCCAGCAGCCCAACGGTGACAGTCCGTAATGAAAAACTGTTTTTT.

The V gene is TRBV4-3, the J gene TRBJ1-5; no clear D gene. V was pared by 0 bases and J by 2 bases, with 8 bases between. Germline V gene data show CDR1 as LGHNA and CDR2 as YSLEER. The CDR3 has 15 amino acids. CDR3 nucleotides: TGCGCCAGCAGCCAAGATAACGCAGGCAATCAGCCCCAGCATTTT. As protein: CASSQDNAGNQPQHF.

This clone was counted a single time. V is TRBV27 and J is TRBJ2-7, with 8 bases aligning to TRBD1. V gave up 4 bases and J gave up 5 bases; unmatched junction bases: 7. The CDR3 runs to 14 residues. The germline V gene has CDR1 MNHEY and CDR2 SMNVEV (reference sequence). This CDR3 is CASSSGTGSNEQYF. The CDR3, as DNA: TGTGCCAGCAGTTCCGGGACAGGCAGCAACGAGCAGTACTTC.

This chain links TRBV11-2 with TRBJ1-1; D is possibly TRBD1 (5 bases). Trimming pared 3 bases from V and 1 base from J, leaving 15 bases between. In germline, CDR1 is SGHAT, CDR2 FQNNGV. The CDR3 is made up of 16 amino acids. The CDR3 DNA is TGTGCCAGCAGCTTCGGGGGGGGGTTGGGGAACACTGAAGCTTTCTTT. The encoded protein is CASSFGGGLGNTEAFF.

The rearrangement uses TRBV10-1 and TRBJ2-7, with D possibly being TRBD1 (6 bases). CDR1 WNHNN and CDR2 SYGVQD come from the germline V gene (reference sequence). Between the trimmed V and J ends, which lost 0 bases and 4 bases, there was a span of 10 bases. The CDR3 contains 14 residues. The CDR3 sequence is CASSESRQEYEQYF. DNA of the CDR3: TGCGCCAGCAGTGAGTCCCGACAGGAGTACGAGCAGTACTTC.

The rearrangement joins TRBV4-3 to TRBJ1-2; D remains ambiguous. The CDR3 spans 16 residues. V lost 0 bases and J 4 bases, leaving 15 bases between the germline ends. CDR1 and CDR2 (germline): LGHNA, YSLEER. This chain's CDR3 is CASSQDRGSRSYGYTF. The CDR3 nucleotides are TGCGCCAGCAGCCAAGATCGGGGTAGCCGATCCTATGGCTACACCTTC.

In the case of this clone: A read error may produce the germline difference seen at one junction end. This chain uses TRBV7-9 with TRBJ1-2, with D possibly matching TRBD1 (6 bases). The CDR3 is 14 amino acids. Per germline, CDR1 SEHNR and CDR2 FQNEAQ (reference sequence). The CDR3 DNA reads TGTTCCAGCAGCCCCCTGCCAGGGGCGGATGGCTACACCTTC. Translation: CSSSPLPGADGYTF.

This clone was counted between two and nine times. The chain is built from TRBV28 and TRBJ2-1, with 12 bases matching TRBD2. The germline gives CDR1 MDHEN, CDR2 SYDVKM. The CDR3 sequence is 15 residues long. Trimming at V came to 9 bases and at J to 4 bases, leaving 7 bases not matched to a gene. The CDR3 nucleotides are TGTGCCAGTCTAGCGGGAGGGCCGGGGTACAATGAGCAGTTCTTC. Residues: CASLAGGPGYNEQFF.

The rearrangement links TRBV6-6 to TRBJ2-5; D not certain. CDR1 is MNHNY, CDR2 SVGAGI, per germline (reference sequence). The length of the CDR3 is 12 residues. V dropped 2 bases and J dropped 9 bases, with 10 bases sitting between them. The CDR3 region has the DNA TGTGCCAGCAGTTACCCTACCCCACCCCAGTACTTC. This translates into CASSYPTPPQYF.

The chain links TRBV18 to TRBJ1-1; tentative D call: TRBD1 (6 bases). Deletions cut 2 bases from V and 8 bases from J, with 27 bases between. The CDR3 sequence is 18 residues long. CDR1 and CDR2 from the germline V gene are KGHSH and LQKENI. The CDR3 DNA is TGTGCCAGCTCACCAGCACAGGGTCGGTCTTCGGGCTTCGGGGAAGCTTTCTTT. Its translation: CASSPAQGRSSGFGEAFF.

V gene TRBV19 combines with J gene TRBJ1-5; the D gene is possibly TRBD1 (5 bases). The CDR3 length is 15 residues. Trimming shortened V by 6 bases and J by 11 bases, and 23 bases separated the two germline ends. Germline V gene sequence: CDR1 LNHDA, CDR2 SQIVND (reference sequence). The CDR3 here is CASRSEVARIRAQHF. CDR3 nucleotides: TGTGCCAGTAGGTCTGAGGTGGCCAGAATCAGGGCCCAGCATTTT.